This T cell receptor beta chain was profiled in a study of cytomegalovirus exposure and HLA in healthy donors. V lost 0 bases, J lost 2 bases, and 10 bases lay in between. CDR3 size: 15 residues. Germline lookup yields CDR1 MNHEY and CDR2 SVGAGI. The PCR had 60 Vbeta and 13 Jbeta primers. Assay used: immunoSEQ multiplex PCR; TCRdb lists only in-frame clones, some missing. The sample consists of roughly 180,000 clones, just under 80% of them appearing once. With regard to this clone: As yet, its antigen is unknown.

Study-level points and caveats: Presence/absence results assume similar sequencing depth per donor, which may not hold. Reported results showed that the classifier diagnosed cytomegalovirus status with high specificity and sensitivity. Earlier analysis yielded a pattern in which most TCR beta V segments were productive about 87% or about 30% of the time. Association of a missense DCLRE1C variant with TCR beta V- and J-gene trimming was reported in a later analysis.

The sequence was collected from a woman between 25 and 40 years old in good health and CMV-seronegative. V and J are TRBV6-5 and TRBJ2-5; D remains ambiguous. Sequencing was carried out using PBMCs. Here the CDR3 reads CASSYSGSIQETQYF. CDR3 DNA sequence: TGTGCCAGCAGTTACTCGGGCAGTATACAAGAGACCCAGTACTTC.